These 2 T cell receptor beta chains share one sample of origin, sequenced in a study of beta chain features in type 1 diabetes. These receptors are not linked to any known antigen. Study results and limitations: All four CD4+ subsets of Type 1 diabetes patients contained TCRB CDR3s that were moderately but significantly shorter.

Expressed TCRB transcripts were sequenced, since all the RNA that had been isolated was reverse transcribed. The protocol was immunoSEQ multiplex PCR, while the TCRdb copy is restricted to in-frame clones and leaves out a portion. The sample lists 300,000 to 350,000 clones, around 8.5% occurring once. The sequencing sample was made of central memory CD4+ T cells from blood. Every receptor here comes from a young man with type 1 diabetes.

V is TRBV6-5 and J is TRBJ1-4, with a tentative D call TRBD1 (6 bases). V was cut by 6 bases and J by 8 bases, with 16 bases left in between. Germline-derived CDR1 and CDR2 are MNHEY and SVGAGI. The CDR3 contains 14 residues. The CDR3 DNA reads TGTGCCAGCAGCCTAACAGGGAACAACGAAAAACTGTTTTTT. Translated, it gives CASSLTGNNEKLFF.

V usage is TRBV5-1 and J usage is TRBJ2-3; TRBD2 agrees at 13 bases. Germline CDR1 is SGHRS and CDR2 is YFSETQ. This CDR3 is built from 16 residues. Unmatched junction bases numbered 3, after V lost 4 bases and J lost 1 base. The chain's CDR3 is CASSSGTSGGTDTQYF. The CDR3, as DNA: TGCGCCAGCAGCAGCGGGACTAGCGGGGGCACAGATACGCAGTATTTT.